This T cell receptor beta chain is drawn from a study of T-cell memory formation after mild COVID-19. The sample holds many counts of this clonotype. Its antigen remains unknown. General study results and limits: CD4/CD8 balance held among clones contracting day 15 to 85, and later expanders leaned CD4+. Mainly CM and EM harbored the contracting CD4+ clones; mainly EMRA harbored the CD8+ ones. SARS-CoV-2 specificity of second-wave clones peaking day 37 was unconfirmed.

Sample barcodes and UMIs were carried by the TCR alpha and TCR beta cDNA libraries that 5'RACE generated with constant-segment primers. TCRdb reanalysed the 5' RACE reads using MiXCR and keeps one entry per CDR3 protein. This table has roughly 400,000 distinct CDR3 sequences, roughly 17% appearing once. Germline V gene data show CDR1 as LGHNA and CDR2 as YNFKEQ. The CDR3 has 15 residues. The ends lost 1 base at V and 8 bases at J; junction bases unmatched: 7. The receptor comes from a man aged 18 to 29 who had mild COVID-19 (a few samples of this study predate the infection). Cell type and time point are not known. The material sequenced was PBMCs or a T cell subset sorted from them (not recorded which). The chain uses TRBV4-2 and TRBJ1-4; 7 bases map to TRBD1. CDR3 in DNA: TGTGCCAGCAGCCAAGTCGCCAGGGGGACCGAAAAACTGTTTTTT. Its protein product is CASSQVARGTEKLFF.